This TCR beta chain was identified in a study of early T cells in non-severe SARS-CoV-2 infection. Study-level information: It was bulk RNA from unsorted whole blood that was sequenced, and the chains were unpaired.

Germline V gene sequence: CDR1 SGHRS, CDR2 YFSETQ. Trimming cost V 5 bases and J 2 bases; bases outside gene matches: 7. The CDR3 totals 15 residues. Study results and caveats: Using VDJdb, the matching emphasized anti-spike CD8 responses while missing private and CD4 specificities.

In the library, individual cDNA molecules carried attached unique molecular identifiers. In TCRdb, the 5' RACE reads were re-called with MiXCR into one record per CDR3 protein. The repertoire holds 42,000 or so distinct CDR3 sequences, with around 10% as singletons. This clonotype was found many times. Its antigen is unidentified. This receptor was taken from an adult who was a healthcare worker with PCR-confirmed SARS-CoV-2 infection or an uninfected control (not recorded which). This chain joins TRBV5-1 and TRBJ2-1; 7 positions agree with TRBD1. The sequencing input was whole blood. The CDR3 spells CASRQTGSPYNEQFF. Here the CDR3 DNA reads TGCGCCAGCAGGCAGACAGGGAGTCCCTACAATGAGCAGTTCTTC.